This T cell receptor (beta chain) was sequenced in a study of T cells in Graves' hyperthyroidism and ophthalmopathy. General study findings and limits: Stable hyperthyroidism was separated from ophthalmopathy by a model based on 13 V-J features. Most clonotypes expanded in the thyroid (above 0.001) were also present in blood.

RNA transcripts gave rise to amplified TCR beta CDR3 regions. During a first-round RT-PCR of the TCR CDR3, the HTBI primer set was used. A single record per CDR3 protein comes from TCRdb applying MiXCR to the multiplex PCR reads. The repertoire has about 610,000 distinct CDR3 sequences, approximately 44% of them found once; the top ten carry about 8.3%. As for this clonotype: The antigen is unknown.

It was considered stable Graves' hyperthyroidism when ophthalmopathy did not progress within 18 months. Clinical symptoms, serum thyroxine and TRAb, thyroid ultrasound and orbital computed tomography were used for the diagnoses. The specimen sequenced was peripheral blood or thyroid tissue (not recorded which). This receptor was obtained from a woman between 18 and 29 years old with Graves' hyperthyroidism.

CDR3 DNA sequence: TGTGCCACCAGCAGGATACAGGGGTCTGGAAACACCTTC. Amino acid sequence: CATSRIQGSGNTF. The chain combines TRBV15 with TRBJ1-2; 7 bases are a match to TRBD1. J gave up 12 bases and V 3 bases, and 10 bases lay outside the gene matches. From germline, CDR1 is LNHNV and CDR2 YYDKDF (reference sequence). CDR3 length equals 13 residues.